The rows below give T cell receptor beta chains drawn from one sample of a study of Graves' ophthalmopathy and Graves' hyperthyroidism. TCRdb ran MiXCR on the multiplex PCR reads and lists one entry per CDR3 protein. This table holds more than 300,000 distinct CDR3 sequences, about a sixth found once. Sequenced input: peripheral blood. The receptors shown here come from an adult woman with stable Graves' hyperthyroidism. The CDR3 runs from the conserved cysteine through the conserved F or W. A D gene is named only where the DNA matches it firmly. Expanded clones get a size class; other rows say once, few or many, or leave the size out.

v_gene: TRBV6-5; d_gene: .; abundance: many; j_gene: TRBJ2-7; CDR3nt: TGTGCCAGCAGTTCGGACACCCAAATCTACGAGCAGTACTTC; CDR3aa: CASSSDTQIYEQYF
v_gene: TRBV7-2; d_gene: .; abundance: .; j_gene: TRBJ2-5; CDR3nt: TGTGCCAGCAGCTTTGGGGGGACGGACCAAGAGACCCAGTACTTC; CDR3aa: CASSFGGTDQETQYF
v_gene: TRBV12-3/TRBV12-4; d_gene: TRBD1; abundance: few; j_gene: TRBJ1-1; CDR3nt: TGTGCCAGCAGTCTACGACAGGGGATGAGCACTGAAGCTTTCTTT; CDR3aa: CASSLRQGMSTEAFF
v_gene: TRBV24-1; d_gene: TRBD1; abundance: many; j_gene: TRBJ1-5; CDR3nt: TGTGCCACCAGTGACACAGGGGTCGGTCAGCCCCAGCATTTT; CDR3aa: CATSDTGVGQPQHF
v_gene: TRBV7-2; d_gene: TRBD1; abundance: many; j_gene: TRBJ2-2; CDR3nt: TGTGCCAGCAGCCCTTATCAGGGGGTGAACACCGGGGAGCTGTTTTTT; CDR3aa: CASSPYQGVNTGELFF
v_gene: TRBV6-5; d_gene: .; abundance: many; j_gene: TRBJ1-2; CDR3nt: TGTGCCAGCAGTTACTCGGGAGGATACATGCGGGGCTACACCTTC; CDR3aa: CASSYSGGYMRGYTF
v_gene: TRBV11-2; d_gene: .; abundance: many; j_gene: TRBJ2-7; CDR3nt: TGTGCCAGCAGCTTAGTCGGCAGGGAAGACGAGCAGTACTTC; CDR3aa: CASSLVGREDEQYF
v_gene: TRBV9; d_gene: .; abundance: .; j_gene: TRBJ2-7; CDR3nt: TGTGCCAGCAGCGGAAACAGGGATTCCTACGAGCAGTACTTC; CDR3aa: CASSGNRDSYEQYF
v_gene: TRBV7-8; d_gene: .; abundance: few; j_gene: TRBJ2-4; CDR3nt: TGTGCCAGCAGCAGGGGAGGGGGGGCTGTAAACATTAAGTACTTC; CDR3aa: CASSRGGGAVNIKYF
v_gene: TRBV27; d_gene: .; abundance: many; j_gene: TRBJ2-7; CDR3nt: TGTGCCAGCAGTGCCGGACTCCTCCTGGAGCAGTACTTC; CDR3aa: CASSAGLLLEQYF
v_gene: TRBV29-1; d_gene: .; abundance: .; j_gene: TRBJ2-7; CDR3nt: TGCAGCGTTGTCTTTTTCAGGGGTCTCTACGAGCAGTACTTC; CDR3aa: CSVVFFRGLYEQYF
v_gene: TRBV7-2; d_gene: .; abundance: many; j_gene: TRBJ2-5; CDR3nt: TGTGCCAGCAGCTATTATAGGGAGACCCAGTACTTC; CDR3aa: CASSYYRETQYF
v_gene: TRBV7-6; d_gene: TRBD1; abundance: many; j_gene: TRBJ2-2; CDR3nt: TGTGCCAGCAGCTCAAGACGAGGACAGGTCGCGAACACCGGGGAGCTGTTTTTT; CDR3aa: CASSSRRGQVANTGELFF
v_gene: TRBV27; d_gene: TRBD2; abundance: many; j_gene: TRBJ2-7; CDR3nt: TGTGCCAGCAGTTATGCGGGAGGGCTGTACGAGCAGTACTTC; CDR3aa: CASSYAGGLYEQYF
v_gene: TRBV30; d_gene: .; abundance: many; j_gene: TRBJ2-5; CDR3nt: TGTGCCTGGAGTGTACGTGGGGCGGCGGCGAAAGAGACCCAGTACTTC; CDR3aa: CAWSVRGAAAKETQYF
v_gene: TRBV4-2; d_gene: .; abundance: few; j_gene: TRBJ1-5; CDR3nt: TGTGCCAGCAGCCAAGAGCCCGGGGTGGTCAATCAGCCCCAGCATTTT; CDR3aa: CASSQEPGVVNQPQHF
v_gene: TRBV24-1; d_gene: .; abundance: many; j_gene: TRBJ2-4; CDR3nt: TGTGCCACCAGTGACCAGGGGACAGCCGGGAGGGGGAACATTCAGTACTTC; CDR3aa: CATSDQGTAGRGNIQYF
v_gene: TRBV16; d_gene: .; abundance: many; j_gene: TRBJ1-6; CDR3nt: TGTGCCAGCAGCCAAGACACGACTACCCTCCACTTT; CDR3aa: CASSQDTTTLHF
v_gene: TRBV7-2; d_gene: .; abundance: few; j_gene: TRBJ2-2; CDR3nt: TGTGCCAGCAGCTTCTTTCAGGGCGGGACCGGGGAGCTGTTTTTT; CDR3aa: CASSFFQGGTGELFF
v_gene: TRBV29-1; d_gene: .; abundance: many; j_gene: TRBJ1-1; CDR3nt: TGCAGCGCCGGTGGGACACTTAACACTGAAGCTTTCTTT; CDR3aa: CSAGGTLNTEAFF
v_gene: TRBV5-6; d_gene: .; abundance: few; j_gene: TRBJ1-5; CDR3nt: TGTGCCAGCAGCCGAGGGAGGCCCAATCAGCCCCAGCATTTT; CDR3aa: CASSRGRPNQPQHF
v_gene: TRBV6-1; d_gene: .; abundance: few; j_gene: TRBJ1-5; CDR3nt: TGTGCCAGCAGACGATTCGATAGCAATCAGCCCCAGCATTTT; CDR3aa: CASRRFDSNQPQHF
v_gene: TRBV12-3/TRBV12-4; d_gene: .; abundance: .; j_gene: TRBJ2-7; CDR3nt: TGTGCCAGCAGTTTTCGTGAAAGGATCCGGATGGGGTCCTACGAGCAGTACTTC; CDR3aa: CASSFRERIRMGSYEQYF
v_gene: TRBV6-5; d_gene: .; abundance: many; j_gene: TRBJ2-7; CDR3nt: TGTGCCAGCAGTTACGGGAGTGAGCCTAGCGAGCAGTACTTC; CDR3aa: CASSYGSEPSEQYF
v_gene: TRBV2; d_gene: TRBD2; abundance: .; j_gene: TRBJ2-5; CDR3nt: TGTGCCAGCAGGAGGACTAGCGGGGTCTCGGGAGAGACCCGGTACTTC; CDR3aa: CASRRTSGVSGETRYF
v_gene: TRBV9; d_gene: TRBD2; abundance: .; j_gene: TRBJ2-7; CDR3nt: TGTGCCAGCAGTGATCCTTCCGGGACTAGCCCCTCCGAGCAGTACTTC; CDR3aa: CASSDPSGTSPSEQYF
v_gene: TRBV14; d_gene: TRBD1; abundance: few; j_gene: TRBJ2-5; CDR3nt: TGTGCCAGCAGCCAAGAGCCGGGACAGGGGGGAGAGACCCAGTACTTC; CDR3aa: CASSQEPGQGGETQYF
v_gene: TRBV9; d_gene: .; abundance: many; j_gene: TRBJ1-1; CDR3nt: TGTGCCAGCAGCGTAGATGGGATGAACACTGAAGCTTTCTTT; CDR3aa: CASSVDGMNTEAFF
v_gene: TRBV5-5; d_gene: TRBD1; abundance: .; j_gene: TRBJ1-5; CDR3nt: TGTGCCAGCAGCCCCGGGACAGGGGAAGCGGGTCAGCCCCAGCATTTT; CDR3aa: CASSPGTGEAGQPQHF
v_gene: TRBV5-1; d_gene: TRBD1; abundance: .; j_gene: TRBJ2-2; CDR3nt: TGCGCCAGCAGCTTGGGTCCTCGACAGGGAAGAGCCGGGGAGCTGTTTTTT; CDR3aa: CASSLGPRQGRAGELFF
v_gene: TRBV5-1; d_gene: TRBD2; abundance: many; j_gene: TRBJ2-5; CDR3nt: TGCGCCAGCAGCTTGCACCGGCGGGGGCAAGAGACCCAGTACTTC; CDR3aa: CASSLHRRGQETQYF
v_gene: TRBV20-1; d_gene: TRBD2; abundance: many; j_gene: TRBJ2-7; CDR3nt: TGCAGTGCTAGAGTACTAGCGGGGAGAACTACTTCCTACGAGCAGTACTTC; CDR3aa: CSARVLAGRTTSYEQYF
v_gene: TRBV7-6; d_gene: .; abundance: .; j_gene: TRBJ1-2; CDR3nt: TGTGCCAGCAGCCGCGCGGGGAGTAACTATGGCTACACCTTC; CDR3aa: CASSRAGSNYGYTF
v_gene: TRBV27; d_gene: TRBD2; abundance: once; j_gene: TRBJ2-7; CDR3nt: TGTGCAAGCAGTAGTGGGACTAGCGGGAGCGAGCCTTCCTACGAGCAGTACTTC; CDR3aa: CASSSGTSGSEPSYEQYF
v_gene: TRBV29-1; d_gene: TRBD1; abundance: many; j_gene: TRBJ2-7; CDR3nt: TGCAGCGTTGAAGGGACAGGGGGCTACGAGCAGTACTTC; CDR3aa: CSVEGTGGYEQYF
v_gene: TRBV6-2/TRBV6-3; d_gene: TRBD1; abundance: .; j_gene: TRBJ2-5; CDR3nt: TGTGCCAGCACCTTCGGACAGGTCCAAGAGACCCAGTACTTC; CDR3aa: CASTFGQVQETQYF
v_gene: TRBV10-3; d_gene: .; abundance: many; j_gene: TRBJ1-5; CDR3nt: TGTGCCATCCGACGGGACGACAATCAGCCCCAGCATTTT; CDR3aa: CAIRRDDNQPQHF
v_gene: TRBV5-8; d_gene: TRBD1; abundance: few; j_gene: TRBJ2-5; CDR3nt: TGTGCCAGCAGCCAGACAGGGGGCTGGGAGACCCAGTACTTC; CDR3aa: CASSQTGGWETQYF
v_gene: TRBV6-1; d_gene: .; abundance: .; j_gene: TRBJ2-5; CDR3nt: TGTGCCAGCAGTGAAATCGGAAGCGCCACAGAGACCCAGTACTTC; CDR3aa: CASSEIGSATETQYF